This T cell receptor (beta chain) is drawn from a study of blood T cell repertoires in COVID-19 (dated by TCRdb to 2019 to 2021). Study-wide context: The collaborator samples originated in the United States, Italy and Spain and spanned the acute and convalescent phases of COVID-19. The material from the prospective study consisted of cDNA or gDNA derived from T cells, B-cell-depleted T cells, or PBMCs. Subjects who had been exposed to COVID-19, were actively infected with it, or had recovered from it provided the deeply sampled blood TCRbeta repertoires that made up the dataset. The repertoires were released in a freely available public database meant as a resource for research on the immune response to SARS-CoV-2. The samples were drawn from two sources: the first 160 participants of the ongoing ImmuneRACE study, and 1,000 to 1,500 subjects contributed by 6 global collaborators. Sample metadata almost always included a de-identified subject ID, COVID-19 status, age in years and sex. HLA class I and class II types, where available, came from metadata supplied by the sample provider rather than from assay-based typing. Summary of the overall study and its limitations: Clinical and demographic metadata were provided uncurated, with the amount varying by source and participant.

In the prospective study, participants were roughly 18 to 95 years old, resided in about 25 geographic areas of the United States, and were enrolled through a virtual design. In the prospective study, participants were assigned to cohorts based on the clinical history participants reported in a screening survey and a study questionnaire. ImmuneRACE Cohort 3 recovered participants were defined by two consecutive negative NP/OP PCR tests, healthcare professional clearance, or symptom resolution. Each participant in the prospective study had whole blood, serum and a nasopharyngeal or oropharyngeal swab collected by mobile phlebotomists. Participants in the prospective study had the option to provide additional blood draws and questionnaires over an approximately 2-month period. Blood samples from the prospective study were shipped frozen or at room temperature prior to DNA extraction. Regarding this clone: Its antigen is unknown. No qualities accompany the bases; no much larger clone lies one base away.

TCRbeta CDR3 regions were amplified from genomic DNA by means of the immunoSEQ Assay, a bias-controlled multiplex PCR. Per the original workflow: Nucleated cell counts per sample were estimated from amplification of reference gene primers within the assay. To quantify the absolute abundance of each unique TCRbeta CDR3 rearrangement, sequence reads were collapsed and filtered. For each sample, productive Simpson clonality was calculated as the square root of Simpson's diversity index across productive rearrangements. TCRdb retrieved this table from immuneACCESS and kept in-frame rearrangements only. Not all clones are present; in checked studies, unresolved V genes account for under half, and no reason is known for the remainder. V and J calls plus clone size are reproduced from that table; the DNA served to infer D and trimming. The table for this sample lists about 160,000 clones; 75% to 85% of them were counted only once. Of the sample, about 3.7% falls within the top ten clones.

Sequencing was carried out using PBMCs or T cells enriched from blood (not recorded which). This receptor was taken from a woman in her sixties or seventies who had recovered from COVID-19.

The CDR3 amino acid sequence is: CSTLGAEAFF. Read as DNA, the sequence is TGCAGTACCTTAGGGGCGGAAGCTTTCTTT. The sequence links TRBV20-1 to TRBJ1-1; TRBD1 could be the D gene, as 5 bases match. The CDR3 sequence holds 10 residues, the cysteine and phenylalanine included. Of the read, only the CDR3 DNA is kept; its 30 bases are in frame from base 1. V drops 8 bases and J drops 8 bases, leaving 12 bases in between. Sequences DFQATT (CDR1) and SNEGSKA (CDR2) are obtained from the germline V gene (reference sequence).